This T cell receptor beta chain appears in the sequencing data of a study of cytomegalovirus exposure and HLA in healthy donors. Whole-study context: Genotyping of under 500 donors showed that around 81% belonged to the Caucasian-associated ancestry cluster.

In the PCR, 60 Vbeta and 13 Jbeta primers were used. Sequencing was performed with immunoSEQ multiplex PCR; in TCRdb, only in-frame clones are kept and a portion is missing. The sample yields roughly 98,000 clones, about 81% seen once. CDR1 and CDR2 from the germline V gene are SGHRS and YFSETQ. The CDR3 sequence is 14 residues long. Trimming removed 0 bases from V and 6 bases from J, with 12 bases in between. Study-level points and caveats: The study carried out a later analysis of TCR beta sequences. It associated roughly 17,000 of them with specific HLA alleles at a false discovery rate of 0.05. Reportedly, HLA-A and HLA-B alleles of most subjects were accurately predicted from TCR beta.

Of note for this clone: What it binds is not known.

The receptor comes from a man aged 35 to 55 in good health and CMV-seronegative. Sequencing was performed on PBMCs. V and J are TRBV5-1 and TRBJ1-2; a weak D match, TRBD1 (5 bases). CDR3 residues: CASSLVGGVDGYTF. In DNA form, the CDR3 reads TGCGCCAGCAGCTTGGTCGGGGGTGTGGATGGCTACACCTTC.